Detailed here is one T cell receptor beta chain. Its antigen is not identified. V lost 6 bases to trimming and J lost 8 bases, with 16 bases between them. This CDR3 spans 14 amino acids. The germline V gene has CDR1 SNHLY and CDR2 FYNNEI. The data derive from a study of blood T cells in healthy people across ages. General study results and limits: Long-lived donors exceeded aged donors in naive CD4+ cells and diversity. With donor CMV status unknown, expanded clonotype changes were possibly confounded. Per-million-T-cell TCR beta diversity fell roughly linearly with age.

Sample-barcoded 5' priming and a J-beta primer mix drove a second PCR of about 7 to 12 cycles. Tagging of each cDNA molecule was performed by a template-switch adaptor with 12 random nucleotides. TCRdb ran MiXCR on the 5' RACE reads and lists one entry per CDR3 protein. The data contain hundreds of thousands of distinct CDR3 sequences, about 30% of them seen just once; the ten biggest clones take up 15%. This TCR derives from a woman of 80 years or more in good health. The J gene is TRBJ1-4, the V gene TRBV2; D is possibly TRBD1 (6 bases). Sample: blood. The CDR3: CASRRGPSQEKLFF. As DNA, the CDR3 is TGTGCCAGCAGGCGGGGGCCCAGCCAAGAAAAACTGTTTTTT.